Each of the 3 T cell receptor beta chains below was sequenced from the same sample in a study of blood T cell repertoires in COVID-19. Here immunoSEQ multiplex PCR was the method, and the copy in TCRdb shows in-frame clones only, minus some. In the table there are roughly 250,000 clones, 75% to 90% of which are singletons. The sequenced sample was PBMCs or T cells enriched from blood (not recorded which). These receptors originate from a woman aged 30 to 39 with acute COVID-19.

The chain joins TRBV29-1 to TRBJ2-3; 8 bases align to TRBD1. Germline CDR1 is SQVTM and CDR2 is ANQGSEA. This CDR3 comprises 13 residues. V shed 8 bases, J shed 3 bases, and the junction held 7 bases outside the gene matches. CDR3 region: CSLRTGSTDTQYF. The CDR3 DNA is TGCAGCCTACGGACAGGGAGTACAGATACGCAGTATTTT.

This clone was picked up a small number of times. J is TRBJ1-6 and V is TRBV27; 7 bases match TRBD1. Germline lookup yields CDR1 MNHEY and CDR2 SMNVEV (reference sequence). The V segment lost 4 bases and the J segment 6 bases; nucleotides outside the gene matches: 6. The CDR3 is made up of 15 amino acids. The CDR3, as DNA: TGTGCCAGCAGTTGGTCGACAGGGAGTAATTCACCCCTCCACTTT. This sequence encodes CASSWSTGSNSPLHF.

DNA of the CDR3: TGTGCCAGCTCACCAGGCCATGAGCAGTTCTTC. Its translation is CASSPGHEQFF. This rearrangement joins TRBV18 to TRBJ2-1; D call uncertain. This CDR3 contains 11 residues. Germline loops: CDR1 KGHSH, CDR2 LQKENI. The V end was cut by 2 bases, the J end by 8 bases, with 4 bases between.